This T cell receptor (beta chain) was recovered during a study of post-analysis software for immune sequencing data. Turning to this clonotype: The antigen is undetermined.

The study, taken as a whole, reports: Roughly 5 TRBV segments (TRBV5-6, TRBV5-1 and TRBV20-1 among them) occurred more frequently in patients than in controls. Comparison with controls showed significantly lower normalized Chao1 diversity in multiple sclerosis patients. F measure grouped same-batch samples tightly together.

Unique-molecular-identifier-tagged TCR beta cDNA libraries were used. Starting from approximately 1 to 10 million T cells, the study yielded about 490,000 cDNA molecules. One entry per CDR3 protein results from TCRdb running MiXCR on the PCR reads. The sample shows around 770,000 distinct CDR3 sequences, roughly 50% of them seen only once. The ends lost 5 bases at V and 4 bases at J; junction bases unmatched: 5. CDR3 length: 15 residues. This receptor was obtained from a girl aged 5 to 17 with multiple sclerosis. The chain joins TRBV12-3 or TRBV12-4 to TRBJ1-1; 12 bases match TRBD1. Sample: blood. CDR3: CASSIKGQGATEAFF. For the CDR3, the DNA is TGTGCCAGCAGTATTAAGGGACAGGGGGCCACTGAAGCTTTCTTT.